Each of the 29 T cell receptor beta chains below was sequenced from the same sample in a study of early T cells in non-severe SARS-CoV-2 infection. TCRdb re-derived calls from the 5' RACE reads in MiXCR, one entry per CDR3 protein. The repertoire holds about 25,000 distinct CDR3 sequences, with around 5% as singletons. Sample: whole blood. These receptors all come from an adult who was a healthcare worker with PCR-confirmed SARS-CoV-2 infection or an uninfected control (not recorded which).

In this sample, this clonotype turned up many times. This chain joins TRBV3-1 and TRBJ1-2; D is unclear. CDR1 is LGHDT and CDR2 is YNNKEL in the germline V gene (reference sequence). The ends were cut back, 1 base at V and 5 bases at J, with 11 bases in the middle. The CDR3 is 14 residues long. Written as DNA, the CDR3 is TGTGCCAGCAGCCAAGTTGCCGGTGCATATGGCTACACCTTC. Amino acids: CASSQVAGAYGYTF.

This clonotype was observed at least ten times. This chain uses TRBV5-1 with TRBJ2-5, with 7 nucleotides matching TRBD1. The junction had 10 bases not matched to a gene; V was cut back by 7 bases and J by 1 base. The CDR3 is made up of 15 amino acids. CDR1 and CDR2 (germline): SGHRS, YFSETQ. The CDR3 region has the DNA TGCGCCAGCGGGCCCTTGACAGGGATCCAAGAGACCCAGTACTTC. Translating it yields CASGPLTGIQETQYF.

This clonotype was seen a handful of times. V is TRBV20-1 and J is TRBJ2-3; no clear D. Germline CDR1 and CDR2: DFQATT and SNEGSKA (reference sequence). This CDR3 region has 13 residues. Trimming cost V 4 bases and J 3 bases, with 11 bases left between them. The CDR3 sequence is CSAIAALTDTQYF. DNA for the CDR3: TGCAGTGCTATTGCGGCCCTGACAGATACGCAGTATTTT.

By sample fraction, this clonotype is medium-sized. V usage is TRBV11-2 and J usage is TRBJ2-5; D not certain. Trimming shortened V by 5 bases and J by 2 bases, and 9 bases separated the two germline ends. This CDR3 region has 13 residues. Germline lookup yields CDR1 SGHAT and CDR2 FQNNGV. In nucleotides, the CDR3 is TGTGCCAGCAGCGGAGACCCACAAGAGACCCAGTACTTC. Translating it yields CASSGDPQETQYF.

The rearrangement joins TRBV12-3 or TRBV12-4 to TRBJ1-6; 8 nucleotides agree with TRBD1. The CDR3 runs to 15 residues. V shed 6 bases and J 6 bases; nucleotides not matched to a gene: 7. The CDR3 is CASSPGQGLNSPLHF. The CDR3 DNA sequence: TGTGCCAGCAGCCCTGGACAGGGTCTTAATTCACCCCTCCACTTT.

Regarding this clonotype: At one of its ends the junction is not consistent with the germline gene, which may arise from a read error. The chain recombines TRBV2 with TRBJ2-7; TRBD2 agrees at 8 bases. CDR3 length equals 14 residues. CDR1 SNHLY and CDR2 FYNNEI come from the germline V gene. The CDR3 protein is CASSEAGVEDEQYF. The CDR3 bases are TGTGCCAGCAGCGAAGCGGGAGTGGAAGACGAGCAGTACTTC. Complete variable domain (other parts from reference TRBV2 and TRBJ2-7): EPEVTQTPSHQVTQMGQEVILRCVPISNHLYFYWYRQILGQKVEFLVSFYNNEISEKSEIFDDQFSVERPDGSNFTLKIRSTKLEDSAMYFCASSEAGVEDEQYFGPGTRLTVT.

The sample holds many counts of this clonotype. The V gene is TRBV20-1, the J gene TRBJ2-2, with TRBD1 matching 7 bases. V dropped 3 bases and J dropped 0; count of bases not matched to a gene: 13. Germline CDR1 reads DFQATT; CDR2 reads SNEGSKA (reference sequence). The CDR3 length is 18 residues. The chain's CDR3 is CSARLRQGAFANTGELFF. For the CDR3, the DNA is TGCAGTGCTAGGCTCCGACAGGGAGCCTTCGCGAACACCGGGGAGCTGTTTTTT.

At least ten counts were recorded for this clonotype. V usage is TRBV18 and J usage is TRBJ1-1; TRBD1 matches 9 bases. The V gene end was trimmed by 6 bases and the J gene end by 1 base; junction bases not matched to a gene: 3. Per the germline V gene, CDR1 is KGHSH and CDR2 is LQKENI. The CDR3 has 14 amino acids. The CDR3 here is CASSPTGGNTEAFF. In nucleotides, the CDR3 is TGTGCCAGCTCCCCGACAGGGGGGAACACTGAAGCTTTCTTT.

V gene TRBV9 combines with J gene TRBJ1-5; 8 positions match TRBD1. The germline V gene has CDR1 SGDLS and CDR2 YYNGEE. The CDR3 covers 16 residues. J lost 2 bases, V lost 3 bases, and 7 bases had no gene match. CDR3 region: CASSANHRGGNQPQHF. The DNA of the CDR3 is TGTGCCAGCAGCGCGAATCACAGGGGGGGCAATCAGCCCCAGCATTTT.

In its sample, this clonotype was seen many times. This chain uses TRBV7-9 with TRBJ1-2; D perhaps matches TRBD1 (5 bases). Trimming cost V 8 bases and J 8 bases, with 21 bases left between them. This CDR3 comprises 14 residues. Germline CDR1 is SEHNR and CDR2 is FQNEAQ (reference sequence). As DNA, the CDR3 is TGTGCCAGCCCATTAATAGATGGGCGGGGCGGCTACACCTTC. It yields the protein CASPLIDGRGGYTF.

Judged by abundance, this clonotype is medium-sized (0.01 to 0.1%). The chain has TRBV7-2 and TRBJ1-6; D may be TRBD1 (5 bases). CDR3 size: 17 residues. CDR1 is SGHTA and CDR2 is FQGNSA in the germline V gene. Trimming took 1 base from V and 2 from J, leaving 12 bases between them. CDR3 region: CASSLGGPSAYNSPLHF. CDR3 nucleotides: TGTGCCAGCAGCTTAGGGGGCCCTTCGGCCTATAATTCACCCCTCCACTTT.

This clonotype was detected many times. The chain carries TRBV4-1 and TRBJ2-7; D may correspond to TRBD1 or TRBD2 (5 bases each). The germline gives CDR1 MGHRA, CDR2 YSYEKL. Trimming took 1 base from V and 4 from J, leaving 23 bases between them. The CDR3 loop spans 18 amino acids. CDR3 in amino acids: CASSQAGRARALHYEQYF. The CDR3, as DNA: TGCGCCAGCAGCCAAGCGGGCAGGGCGAGGGCCCTCCATTACGAGCAGTACTTC.

This clonotype occurred many times. The chain links TRBV5-8 to TRBJ2-3; either TRBD1 or TRBD2 may supply D (5 bases each). The ends were cut back, 5 bases at V and 4 bases at J, with 14 bases in the middle. The CDR3 extends over 14 amino acids. Per the germline V gene, CDR1 is SGHTS and CDR2 is YDEGEE. The CDR3 is CASSAGSIADTQYF. The CDR3 DNA follows: TGTGCCAGCAGTGCAGGGAGTATTGCAGATACGCAGTATTTT.

This clonotype was seen repeatedly, ten times or more. V and J are TRBV7-6 and TRBJ2-7; tentative D call: TRBD1 (6 bases). CDR1 is SGHVS, CDR2 FNYEAQ, per germline. This CDR3 has 13 amino acids. V lost 1 base to trimming and J lost 2 bases, with 6 bases between them. The CDR3 sequence: CASSLGGPYEQYF. Written as DNA, the CDR3 is TGTGCCAGCAGCTTAGGGGGGCCCTACGAGCAGTACTTC.

This chain links TRBV5-4 with TRBJ2-2, with unresolved D. With 3 bases removed from V and 6 bases from J, the gap between germline ends came to 12 bases. The CDR3 runs 14 residues. Germline V gene lookup returns CDR1 SGHNT and CDR2 YYREEE (reference sequence). CDR3 DNA sequence: TGTGCCAGCAGCTCCCCGGGCCGAGCCGGGGAGCTGTTTTTT. Translation gives CASSSPGRAGELFF.

This clonotype was seen repeatedly, ten times or more. The rearrangement joins TRBV29-1 to TRBJ2-7; D is possibly TRBD1 (5 bases). Between the trimmed V and J ends, which lost 4 bases and 7 bases, there was a span of 11 bases. Germline values: CDR1 SQVTM, CDR2 ANQGSEA. The CDR3 is made up of 11 amino acids. CDR3 protein: CSVVQVWEQYF. The CDR3 DNA sequence: TGCAGCGTTGTACAGGTGTGGGAGCAGTACTTC.

This chain links TRBV7-2 with TRBJ2-2; 8 positions match TRBD2. The V and J ends lost 2 bases and 1 base, in that order; junction bases with no gene match: 3. CDR1 is SGHTA and CDR2 is FQGNSA in the germline V gene. This CDR3 has 16 residues. DNA for the CDR3: TGTGCCAGCAGCTTAAGGCTAGCGGGGAACACCGGGGAGCTGTTTTTT. Amino acids: CASSLRLAGNTGELFF.

The gene calls are TRBV29-1 and TRBJ2-1; D uncertain. Germline assignment: CDR1 SQVTM and CDR2 ANQGSEA. The V end lost 5 bases, the J end lost 5 bases, and 10 bases lay between the germline ends. The CDR3 is made up of 12 amino acids. Written as DNA, the CDR3 is TGCAGCGTTAGTAGTCAAGACAATGAGCAGTTCTTC. It specifies CSVSSQDNEQFF.

This clonotype was seen at least ten times. The chain combines TRBV5-1 with TRBJ1-4, with 8 positions matching TRBD1. The CDR3 is 14 residues long. The V segment lost 4 bases and the J segment 5 bases; nucleotides outside the gene matches: 4. Germline loops: CDR1 SGHRS, CDR2 YFSETQ. The CDR3 loop reads CASSRQGSNEKLFF. In DNA form, the CDR3 reads TGCGCCAGCAGCCGACAGGGGTCAAATGAAAAACTGTTTTTT. Using reference TRBV5-1 and TRBJ1-4 for the parts outside the CDR3, the full variable domain is KAGVTQTPRYLIKTRGQQVTLSCSPISGHRSVSWYQQTPGQGLQFLFEYFSETQRNKGNFPGRFSGRQFSNSRSEMNVSTLELGDSALYLCASSRQGSNEKLFFGSGTQLSVL.

Many counts were recorded for this clonotype. J is TRBJ1-5 and V is TRBV12-3 or TRBV12-4, with TRBD1 matching over 8 bases. This CDR3 has 13 amino acids. With 7 bases clipped from V and 6 bases from J, the junction kept 5 bases outside the gene matches. The DNA for the CDR3 is TGTGCCAGCACCGAAGACAGGGGTCAGCCCCAGCATTTT. Translated, it gives CASTEDRGQPQHF.

The chain links TRBV5-4 to TRBJ1-1, with unresolved D. V shed 4 bases and J shed 1 base, with 5 bases lying between them. Germline V gene data show CDR1 as SGHNT and CDR2 as YYREEE (reference sequence). The CDR3 contains 12 residues. CDR3 coding DNA: TGTGCCAGCAGCCCCCGGAACACTGAAGCTTTCTTT. It is translated as CASSPRNTEAFF.

Ten or more counts support this clonotype. This chain joins TRBV9 and TRBJ2-3; the match to TRBD2 covers 9 bases. The V gene's germline CDR1 is SGDLS and CDR2 YYNGEE. The CDR3 has 16 residues. The V segment lost 4 bases and the J segment 2 bases; nucleotides outside the gene matches: 8. The CDR3 nucleotides are TGTGCCAGCAGCCCCGGACTAGCGAGAGACACAGATACGCAGTATTTT. Translation gives CASSPGLARDTDTQYF.

This clonotype was found many times. V and J are TRBV20-1 and TRBJ2-3, with 9 bases that match TRBD2. V dropped 6 bases and J dropped 0; count of bases not matched to a gene: 13. CDR3 length: 17 amino acids. The germline CDR1 and CDR2 sequences are DFQATT and SNEGSKA (reference sequence). CDR3 region: CSAPRVAGASSTDTQYF. CDR3 coding DNA: TGCAGTGCCCCGAGGGTAGCGGGGGCCTCTAGCACAGATACGCAGTATTTT.

The rearrangement joins TRBV28 to TRBJ2-5; D could derive from TRBD1 or TRBD2 (6 bases each). The germline CDR1 and CDR2 sequences are MDHEN and SYDVKM. The ends were cut back, 6 bases at V and 7 bases at J, with 15 bases in the middle. This CDR3 has 13 residues. The CDR3 region is CASREGGFVTQYF. CDR3 in DNA: TGTGCCAGCAGGGAAGGGGGGTTTGTGACCCAGTACTTC.

This clonotype showed up just a few times. The V and J genes are TRBV2 and TRBJ2-3; D possibly matches TRBD1 or TRBD2 (5 bases each). The germline V gene has CDR1 SNHLY and CDR2 FYNNEI. This CDR3 contains 16 residues. The V end lost 10 bases, the J end lost 2 bases, and 22 bases lay between the germline ends. The CDR3, as DNA: TGTGCCACCCAATTTAGTATCTGGGGGAACACAGATACGCAGTATTTT. The encoded protein is CATQFSIWGNTDTQYF.

This clonotype was seen many times. V usage is TRBV20-1 and J usage is TRBJ1-5, with D perhaps TRBD1 (5 bases). V gave up 6 bases and J gave up 3 bases, with 15 bases separating them. The CDR3 spans 14 residues. Germline loops: CDR1 DFQATT, CDR2 SNEGSKA (reference sequence). The CDR3 region has the DNA TGCAGTGCCAATGACAGATTCTACAATCAGCCCCAGCATTTT. Protein product: CSANDRFYNQPQHF.

This clonotype came up many times. This sequence joins TRBV5-5 and TRBJ1-1, with 7 nucleotides matching TRBD1. Germline trimming cut 4 bases from V and 3 bases from J; bases unmatched to any gene: 3. CDR3 length: 13 residues. Germline-derived CDR1 and CDR2 are SGHKS and YYEKEE (reference sequence). DNA for the CDR3: TGTGCCAGCAGCCGACAGGGCTACACTGAAGCTTTCTTT. It translates to CASSRQGYTEAFF.

This chain links TRBV29-1 with TRBJ2-7, with D possibly called TRBD1 or TRBD2 (5 bases each). The CDR3 spans 13 residues. Per the germline V gene, CDR1 is SQVTM and CDR2 is ANQGSEA. Trimming cost V 4 bases and J 2 bases, with 12 bases left between them. For the CDR3, the DNA is TGCAGCGTTGGGTCAGGGAGACCCTACGAGCAGTACTTC. Protein: CSVGSGRPYEQYF.

This clonotype was counted ten times or more. The genes are TRBV28 and TRBJ1-2; TRBD1 might be the D (5 bases). The CDR3 has 15 amino acids. Deletions cut 2 bases from V and 2 bases from J, with 12 bases between. In germline, CDR1 is MDHEN, CDR2 SYDVKM. CDR3 region: CASSLRGISNYGYTF. The CDR3 DNA follows: TGTGCCAGCAGTTTAAGGGGTATATCAAACTATGGCTACACCTTC.